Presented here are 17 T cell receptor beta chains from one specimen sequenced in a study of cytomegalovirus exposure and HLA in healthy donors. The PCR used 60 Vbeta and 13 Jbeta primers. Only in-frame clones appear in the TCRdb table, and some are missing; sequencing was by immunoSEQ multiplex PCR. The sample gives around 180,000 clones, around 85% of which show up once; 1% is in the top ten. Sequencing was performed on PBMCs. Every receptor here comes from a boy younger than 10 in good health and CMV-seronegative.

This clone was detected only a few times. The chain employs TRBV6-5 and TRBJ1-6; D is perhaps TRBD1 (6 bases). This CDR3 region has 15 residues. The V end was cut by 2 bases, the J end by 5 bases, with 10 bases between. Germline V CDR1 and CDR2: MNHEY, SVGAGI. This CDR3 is CASSYLDRNNSPLHF. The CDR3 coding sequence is TGTGCCAGCAGTTACCTGGACAGAAATAATTCACCCCTCCACTTT.

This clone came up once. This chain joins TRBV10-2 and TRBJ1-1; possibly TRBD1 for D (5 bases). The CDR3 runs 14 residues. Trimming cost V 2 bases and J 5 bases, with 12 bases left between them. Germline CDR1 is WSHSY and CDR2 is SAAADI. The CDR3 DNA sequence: TGCGCCAGCAGTGAGGGGTTAAAGGGGACTGAAGCTTTCTTT. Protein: CASSEGLKGTEAFF.

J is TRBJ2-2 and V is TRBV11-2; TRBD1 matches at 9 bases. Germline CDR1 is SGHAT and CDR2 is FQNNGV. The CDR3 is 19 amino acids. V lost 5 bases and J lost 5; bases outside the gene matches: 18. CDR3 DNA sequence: TGTGCCAGCAGCCCGATAATTCGTCGGGACAGGGTAAAAACCGGGGAGCTGTTTTTT. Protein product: CASSPIIRRDRVKTGELFF.

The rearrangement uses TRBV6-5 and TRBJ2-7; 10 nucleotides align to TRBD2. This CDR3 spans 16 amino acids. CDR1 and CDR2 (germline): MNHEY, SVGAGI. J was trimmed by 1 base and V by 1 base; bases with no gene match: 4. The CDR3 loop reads CASSYYRTSGSYEQYF. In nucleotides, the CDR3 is TGTGCCAGCAGTTACTATCGGACTAGCGGATCCTACGAGCAGTACTTC.

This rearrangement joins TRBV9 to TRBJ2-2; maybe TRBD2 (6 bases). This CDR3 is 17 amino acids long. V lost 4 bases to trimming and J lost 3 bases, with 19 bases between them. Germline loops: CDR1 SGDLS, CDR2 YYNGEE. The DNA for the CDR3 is TGTGCCAGCAGCCCCGGAGGGCTGGGGCGACACACCGGGGAGCTGTTTTTT. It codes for CASSPGGLGRHTGELFF. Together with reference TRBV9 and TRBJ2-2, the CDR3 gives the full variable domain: DSGVTQTPKHLITATGQRVTLRCSPRSGDLSVYWYQQSLDQGLQFLIQYYNGEERAKGNILERFSAQQFPDLHSELNLSSLELGDSALYFCASSPGGLGRHTGELFFGEGSRLTVL.

CDR3: CASSSLTGLNQPQHF. The CDR3 coding sequence is TGTGCCAGCAGTTCCCTTACAGGCCTCAATCAGCCCCAGCATTTT. The rearrangement uses TRBV6-5 and TRBJ1-5; D is possibly TRBD1 (5 bases). Germline-derived CDR1 and CDR2 are MNHEY and SVGAGI. Deletions cut 4 bases from V and 3 bases from J, with 13 bases between. This CDR3 comprises 15 residues.

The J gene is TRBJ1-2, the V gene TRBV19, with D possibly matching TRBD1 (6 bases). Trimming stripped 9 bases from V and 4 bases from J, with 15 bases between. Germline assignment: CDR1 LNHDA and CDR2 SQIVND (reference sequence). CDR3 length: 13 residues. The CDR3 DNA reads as TGTGCCAGCCGGACAGAAACGTTCTATGGCTACACCTTC. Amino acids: CASRTETFYGYTF.

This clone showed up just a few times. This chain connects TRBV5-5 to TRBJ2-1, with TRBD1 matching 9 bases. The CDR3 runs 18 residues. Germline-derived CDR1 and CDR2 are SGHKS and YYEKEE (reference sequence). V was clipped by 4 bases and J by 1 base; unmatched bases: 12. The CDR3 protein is CASSRGQGPNDSYNEQFF. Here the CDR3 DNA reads TGTGCCAGCAGCCGGGGACAGGGTCCCAATGATTCCTACAATGAGCAGTTCTTC.

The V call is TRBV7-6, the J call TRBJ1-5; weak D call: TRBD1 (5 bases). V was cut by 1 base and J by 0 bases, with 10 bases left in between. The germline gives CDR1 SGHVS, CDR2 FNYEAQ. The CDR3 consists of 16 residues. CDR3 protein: CASSLGSGNSNQPQHF. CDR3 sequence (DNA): TGTGCCAGCAGCTTAGGATCAGGGAATAGCAATCAGCCCCAGCATTTT.

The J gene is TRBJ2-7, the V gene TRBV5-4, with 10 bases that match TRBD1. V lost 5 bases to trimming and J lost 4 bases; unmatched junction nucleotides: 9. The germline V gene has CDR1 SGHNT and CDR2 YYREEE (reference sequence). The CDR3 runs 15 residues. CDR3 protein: CASRRDGTGAYEQYF. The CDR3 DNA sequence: TGTGCCAGCAGGCGGGATGGGACAGGGGCATACGAGCAGTACTTC.

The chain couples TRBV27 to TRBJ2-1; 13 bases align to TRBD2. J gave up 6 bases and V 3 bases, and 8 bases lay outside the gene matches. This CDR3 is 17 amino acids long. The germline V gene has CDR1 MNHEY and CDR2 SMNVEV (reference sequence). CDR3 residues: CASSFLTSGRFPNEQFF. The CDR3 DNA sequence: TGTGCCAGCAGTTTTTTGACTAGCGGGAGGTTTCCCAATGAGCAGTTCTTC.

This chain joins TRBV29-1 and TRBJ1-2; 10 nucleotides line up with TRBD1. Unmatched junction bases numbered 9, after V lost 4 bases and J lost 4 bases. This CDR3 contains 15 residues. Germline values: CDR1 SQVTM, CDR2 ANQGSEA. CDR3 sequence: CSVAETGGDTYGYTF. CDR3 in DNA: TGCAGCGTTGCGGAGACAGGGGGCGATACCTATGGCTACACCTTC.

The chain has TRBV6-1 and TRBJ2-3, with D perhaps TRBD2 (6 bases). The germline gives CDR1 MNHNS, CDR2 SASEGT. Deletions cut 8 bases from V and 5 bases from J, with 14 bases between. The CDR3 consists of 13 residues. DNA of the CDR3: TGTGCCAGCCAGATGGGACTCCAAGATACGCAGTATTTT. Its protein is CASQMGLQDTQYF.

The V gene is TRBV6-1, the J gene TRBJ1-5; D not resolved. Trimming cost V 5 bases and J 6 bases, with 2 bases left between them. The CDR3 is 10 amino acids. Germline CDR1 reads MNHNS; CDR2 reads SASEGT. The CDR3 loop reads CASSRQPQHF. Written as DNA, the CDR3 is TGTGCCAGCAGTCGTCAGCCCCAGCATTTT.

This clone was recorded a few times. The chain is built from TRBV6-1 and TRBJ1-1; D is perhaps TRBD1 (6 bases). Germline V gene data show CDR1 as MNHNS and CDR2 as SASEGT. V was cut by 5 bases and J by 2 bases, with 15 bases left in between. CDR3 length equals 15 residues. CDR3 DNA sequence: TGTGCCAGCAGTTCATTCCAGGGGTCCAACACTGAAGCTTTCTTT. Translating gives CASSSFQGSNTEAFF.

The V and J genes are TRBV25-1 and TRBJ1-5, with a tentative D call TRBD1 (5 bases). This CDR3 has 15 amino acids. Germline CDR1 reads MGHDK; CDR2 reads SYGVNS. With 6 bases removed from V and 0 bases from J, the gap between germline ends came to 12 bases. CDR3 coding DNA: TGTGCCAGCAGCCCTTGGGGCGGTAGCAATCAGCCCCAGCATTTT. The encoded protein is CASSPWGGSNQPQHF. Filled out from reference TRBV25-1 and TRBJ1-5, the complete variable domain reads EADIYQTPRYLVIGTGKKITLECSQTMGHDKMYWYQQDPGMELHLIHYSYGVNSTEKGDLSSESTVSRIRTEHFPLTLESARPSHTSQYLCASSPWGGSNQPQHFGDGTRLSIL.

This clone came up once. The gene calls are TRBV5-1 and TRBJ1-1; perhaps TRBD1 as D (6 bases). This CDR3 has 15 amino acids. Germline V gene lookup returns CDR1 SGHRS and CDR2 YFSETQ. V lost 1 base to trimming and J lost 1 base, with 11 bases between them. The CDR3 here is CASSLTGSGNTEAFF. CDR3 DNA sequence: TGCGCCAGCAGCTTGACAGGGTCAGGGAACACTGAAGCTTTCTTT.